Included here is one T cell receptor (beta chain) sequence, with context. Trimming removed 7 bases from V and 7 bases from J; junction bases left unmatched: 10. This CDR3 is built from 15 residues. The germline V gene has CDR1 KGHSH and CDR2 LQKENI. Original data processing: Amplification with reference gene primers provided the estimates of nucleated cell counts. Sequenced by immunoSEQ multiplex PCR; TCRdb stores in-frame clones only, minus some. The V and J calls and clone size were taken over from that table, and D and trimming were inferred from the DNA. The sample shows a few hundred thousand clones, 88% of them seen only once. This specimen belongs to a study of blood T cell repertoires in COVID-19. As for the study in general: Sites across the United States, Italy and Spain contributed samples from acute and convalescent COVID-19. Sources were T cells, B-cell-depleted T cells, or PBMCs; the material itself was cDNA or gDNA.

This TCR came from an older man with acute or convalescent COVID-19. The specimen sequenced was peripheral blood. The chain joins TRBV18 to TRBJ2-1; 10 nucleotides match TRBD2. The chain's CDR3 is CASFPSGRASNEQFF. The CDR3 DNA is TGTGCCAGCTTCCCGAGCGGGAGGGCCTCAAATGAGCAGTTCTTC.